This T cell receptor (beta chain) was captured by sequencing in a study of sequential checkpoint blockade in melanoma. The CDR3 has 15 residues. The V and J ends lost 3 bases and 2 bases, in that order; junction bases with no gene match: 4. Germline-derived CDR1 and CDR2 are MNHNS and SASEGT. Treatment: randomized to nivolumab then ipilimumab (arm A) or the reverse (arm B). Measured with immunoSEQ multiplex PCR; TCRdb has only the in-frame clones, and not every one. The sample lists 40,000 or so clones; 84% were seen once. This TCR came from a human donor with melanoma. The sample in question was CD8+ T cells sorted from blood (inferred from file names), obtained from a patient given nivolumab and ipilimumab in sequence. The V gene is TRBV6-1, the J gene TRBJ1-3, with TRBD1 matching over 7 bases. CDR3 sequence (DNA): TGTGCCAGCAGTGAGGACAGGACGGCTGGAAACACCATATATTTT. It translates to CASSEDRTAGNTIYF.